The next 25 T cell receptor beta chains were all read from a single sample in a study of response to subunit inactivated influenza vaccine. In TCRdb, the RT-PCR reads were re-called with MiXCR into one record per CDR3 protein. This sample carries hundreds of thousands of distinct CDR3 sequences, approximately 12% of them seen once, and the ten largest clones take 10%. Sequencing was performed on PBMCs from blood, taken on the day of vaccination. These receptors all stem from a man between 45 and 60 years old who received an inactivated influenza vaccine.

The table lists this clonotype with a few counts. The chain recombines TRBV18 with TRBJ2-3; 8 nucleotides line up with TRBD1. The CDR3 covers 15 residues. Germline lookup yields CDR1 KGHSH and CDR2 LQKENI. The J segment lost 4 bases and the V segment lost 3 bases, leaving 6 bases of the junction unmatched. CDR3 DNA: TGTGCCAGCTCACCGGGACAGGCCCCCCCAGATACGCAGTATTTT. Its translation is CASSPGQAPPDTQYF.

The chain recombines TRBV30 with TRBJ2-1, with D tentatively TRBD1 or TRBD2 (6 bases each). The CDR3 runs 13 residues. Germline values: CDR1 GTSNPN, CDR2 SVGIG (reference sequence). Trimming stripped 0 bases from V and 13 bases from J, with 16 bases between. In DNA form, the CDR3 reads TGTGCCTGGAGTGTACTGGTGCAGGGGACTCAGTTCTTC. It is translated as CAWSVLVQGTQFF. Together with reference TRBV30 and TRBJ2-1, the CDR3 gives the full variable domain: SQTIHQWPATLVQPVGSPLSLECTVEGTSNPNLYWYRQAAGRGLQLLFYSVGIGQISSEVPQNLSASRPQDRQFILSSKKLLLSDSGFYLCAWSVLVQGTQFFGPGTRLTVL.

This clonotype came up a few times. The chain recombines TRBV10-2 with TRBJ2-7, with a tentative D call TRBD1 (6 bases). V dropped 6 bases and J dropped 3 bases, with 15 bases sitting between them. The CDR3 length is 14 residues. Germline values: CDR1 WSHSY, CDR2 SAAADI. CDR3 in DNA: TGCGCCAGCAGAGAAGGACAGCGAAACTACGAGCAGTACTTC. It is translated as CASREGQRNYEQYF.

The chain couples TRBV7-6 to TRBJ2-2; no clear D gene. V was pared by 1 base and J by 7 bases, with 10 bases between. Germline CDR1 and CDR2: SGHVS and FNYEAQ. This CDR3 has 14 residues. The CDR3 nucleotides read TGTGCCAGCAGCTTAGGGGTAGGCGGCGGGGAGCTGTTTTTT. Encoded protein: CASSLGVGGGELFF.

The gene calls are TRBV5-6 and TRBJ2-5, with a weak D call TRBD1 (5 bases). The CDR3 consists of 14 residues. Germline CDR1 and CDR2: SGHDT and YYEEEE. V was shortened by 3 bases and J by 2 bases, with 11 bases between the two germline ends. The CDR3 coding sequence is TGTGCCAGCAGCTCTCCGAGACAGCAAGAGACCCAGTACTTC. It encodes CASSSPRQQETQYF.

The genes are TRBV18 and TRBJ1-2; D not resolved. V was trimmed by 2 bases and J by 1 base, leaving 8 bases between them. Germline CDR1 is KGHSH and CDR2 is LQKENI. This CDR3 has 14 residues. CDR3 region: CASSPTQINYGYTF. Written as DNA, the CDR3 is TGTGCCAGCTCACCAACCCAGATTAACTATGGCTACACCTTC.

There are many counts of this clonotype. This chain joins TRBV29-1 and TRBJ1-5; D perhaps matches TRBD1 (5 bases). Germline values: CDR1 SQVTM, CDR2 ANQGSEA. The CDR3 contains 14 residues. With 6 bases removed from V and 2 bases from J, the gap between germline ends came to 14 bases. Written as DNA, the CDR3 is TGCAGCGTCTCTCAGGGAGGAGGCAATCAGCCCCAGCATTTT. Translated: CSVSQGGGNQPQHF. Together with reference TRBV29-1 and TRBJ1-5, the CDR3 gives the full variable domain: SAVISQKPSRDICQRGTSLTIQCQVDSQVTMMFWYRQQPGQSLTLIATANQGSEATYESGFVIDKFPISRPNLTFSTLTVSNMSPEDSSIYLCSVSQGGGNQPQHFGDGTRLSIL.

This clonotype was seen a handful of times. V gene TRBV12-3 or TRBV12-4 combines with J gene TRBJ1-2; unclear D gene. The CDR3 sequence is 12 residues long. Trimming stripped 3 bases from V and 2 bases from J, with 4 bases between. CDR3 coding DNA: TGTGCCAGCAGTTTTTTCAACTATGGCTACACCTTC. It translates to CASSFFNYGYTF.

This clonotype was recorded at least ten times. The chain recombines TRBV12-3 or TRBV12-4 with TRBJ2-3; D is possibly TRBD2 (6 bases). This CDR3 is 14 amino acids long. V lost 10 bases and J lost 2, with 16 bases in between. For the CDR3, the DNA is TGTGCCACCGCGACGGGGGTACACACAGATACGCAGTATTTT. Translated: CATATGVHTDTQYF.

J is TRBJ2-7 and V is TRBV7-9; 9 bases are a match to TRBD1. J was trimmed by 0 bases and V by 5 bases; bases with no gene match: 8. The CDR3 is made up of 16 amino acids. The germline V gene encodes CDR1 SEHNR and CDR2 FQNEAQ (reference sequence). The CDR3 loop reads CASSAQQGASSYEQYF. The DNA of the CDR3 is TGTGCCAGCAGCGCTCAACAGGGGGCGAGCTCCTACGAGCAGTACTTC.

CDR3 coding DNA: TGTGCCAGTAGTATAACCGCCCAGGGTTCCTACGAGCAGTACTTC. It is translated as CASSITAQGSYEQYF. This chain joins TRBV19 and TRBJ2-7, with D perhaps matching TRBD1 (5 bases). The V end lost 2 bases, the J end lost 1 base, and 12 bases lay between the germline ends. Looked up from germline, CDR1 is LNHDA and CDR2 is SQIVND (reference sequence). There are 15 residues in the CDR3.

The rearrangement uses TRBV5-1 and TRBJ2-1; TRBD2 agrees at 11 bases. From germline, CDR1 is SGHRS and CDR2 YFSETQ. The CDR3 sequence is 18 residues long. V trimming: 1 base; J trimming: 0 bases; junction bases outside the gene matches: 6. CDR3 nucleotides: TGCGCCAGCAGCTTGACTAGCGGGGGCCCGAGCTCCTACAATGAGCAGTTCTTC. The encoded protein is CASSLTSGGPSSYNEQFF. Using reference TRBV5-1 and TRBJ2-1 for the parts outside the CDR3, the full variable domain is KAGVTQTPRYLIKTRGQQVTLSCSPISGHRSVSWYQQTPGQGLQFLFEYFSETQRNKGNFPGRFSGRQFSNSRSEMNVSTLELGDSALYLCASSLTSGGPSSYNEQFFGPGTRLTVL.

The CDR3 region is CSASGILGYDNEQFF. DNA of the CDR3: TGCAGTGCTAGCGGGATTCTCGGATATGACAATGAGCAGTTCTTC. J is TRBJ2-1 and V is TRBV20-1; D possibly corresponds to TRBD2 (5 bases). V lost 3 bases to trimming and J lost 5 bases, with 17 bases between them. This CDR3 region has 15 residues. Germline CDR1 reads DFQATT; CDR2 reads SNEGSKA (reference sequence).

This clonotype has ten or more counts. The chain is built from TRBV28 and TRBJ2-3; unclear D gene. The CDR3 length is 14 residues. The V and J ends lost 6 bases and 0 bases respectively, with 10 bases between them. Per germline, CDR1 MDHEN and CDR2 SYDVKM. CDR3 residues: CASSSTISTDTQYF. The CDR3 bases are TGTGCCAGCAGCTCCACCATAAGCACAGATACGCAGTATTTT.

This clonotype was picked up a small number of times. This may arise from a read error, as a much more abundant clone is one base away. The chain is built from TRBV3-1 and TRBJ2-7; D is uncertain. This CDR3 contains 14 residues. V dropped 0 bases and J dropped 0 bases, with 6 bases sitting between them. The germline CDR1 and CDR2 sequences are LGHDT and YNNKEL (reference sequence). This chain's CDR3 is CASSQDRGSYEQYF. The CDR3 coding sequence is TGTGCCAGCAGCCAAGATCGCGGCTCCTACGAGCAGTACTTC.

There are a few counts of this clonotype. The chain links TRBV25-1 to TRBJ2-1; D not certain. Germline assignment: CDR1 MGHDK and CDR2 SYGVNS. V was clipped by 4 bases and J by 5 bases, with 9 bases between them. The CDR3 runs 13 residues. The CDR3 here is CASSVSMHNEQFF. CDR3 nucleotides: TGTGCCAGCAGTGTTTCGATGCACAATGAGCAGTTCTTC.

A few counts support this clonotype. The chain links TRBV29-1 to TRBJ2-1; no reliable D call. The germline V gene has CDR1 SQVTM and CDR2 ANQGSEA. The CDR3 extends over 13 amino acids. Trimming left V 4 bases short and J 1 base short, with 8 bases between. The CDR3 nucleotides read TGCAGCGTTGTCCCCAGATCCTACAATGAGCAGTTCTTC. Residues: CSVVPRSYNEQFF.

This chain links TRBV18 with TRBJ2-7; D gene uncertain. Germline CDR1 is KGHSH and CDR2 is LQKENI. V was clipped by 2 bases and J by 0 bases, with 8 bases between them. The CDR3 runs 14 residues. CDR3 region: CASSPLASSYEQYF. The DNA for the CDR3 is TGTGCCAGCTCACCATTGGCCAGCTCCTACGAGCAGTACTTC.

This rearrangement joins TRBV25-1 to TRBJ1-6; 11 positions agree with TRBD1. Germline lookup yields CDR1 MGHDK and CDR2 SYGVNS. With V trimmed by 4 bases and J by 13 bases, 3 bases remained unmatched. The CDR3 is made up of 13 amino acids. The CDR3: CASSARDRGPLHF. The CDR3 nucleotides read TGTGCCAGCAGTGCGCGGGACAGGGGGCCCCTCCACTTT.

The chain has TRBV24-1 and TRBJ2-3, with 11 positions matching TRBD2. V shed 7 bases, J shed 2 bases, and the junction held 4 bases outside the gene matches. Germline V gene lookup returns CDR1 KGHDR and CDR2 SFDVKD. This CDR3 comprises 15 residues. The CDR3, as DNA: TGTGCCACCAGCACGACTAGCGGGGTCACAGATACGCAGTATTTT. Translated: CATSTTSGVTDTQYF.

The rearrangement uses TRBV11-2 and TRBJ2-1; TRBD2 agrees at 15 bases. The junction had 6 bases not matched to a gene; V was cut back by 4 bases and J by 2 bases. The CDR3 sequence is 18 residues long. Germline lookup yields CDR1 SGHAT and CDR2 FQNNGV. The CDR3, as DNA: TGTGCCAGCAGCTCCCCGGGACTAGCGGGAGGAGCCTACAATGAGCAGTTCTTC. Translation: CASSSPGLAGGAYNEQFF.

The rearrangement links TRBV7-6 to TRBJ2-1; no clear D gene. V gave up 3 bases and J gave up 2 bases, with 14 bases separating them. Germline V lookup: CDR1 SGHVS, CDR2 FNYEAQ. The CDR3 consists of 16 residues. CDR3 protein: CASSFAPTKTYNEQFF. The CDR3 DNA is TGTGCCAGCAGCTTTGCCCCAACTAAAACCTACAATGAGCAGTTCTTC. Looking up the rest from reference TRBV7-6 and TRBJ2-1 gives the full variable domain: GAGVSQSPRYKVTKRGQDVALRCDPISGHVSLYWYRQALGQGPEFLTYFNYEAQQDKSGLPNDRFSAERPEGSISTLTIQRTEQRDSAMYRCASSFAPTKTYNEQFFGPGTRLTVL.

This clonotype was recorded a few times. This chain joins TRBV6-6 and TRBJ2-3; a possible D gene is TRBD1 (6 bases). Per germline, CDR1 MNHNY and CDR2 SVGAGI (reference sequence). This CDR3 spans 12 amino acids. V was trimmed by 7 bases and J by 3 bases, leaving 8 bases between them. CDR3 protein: CASTQGTDTQYF. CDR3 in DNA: TGTGCCAGCACCCAGGGGACAGATACGCAGTATTTT.

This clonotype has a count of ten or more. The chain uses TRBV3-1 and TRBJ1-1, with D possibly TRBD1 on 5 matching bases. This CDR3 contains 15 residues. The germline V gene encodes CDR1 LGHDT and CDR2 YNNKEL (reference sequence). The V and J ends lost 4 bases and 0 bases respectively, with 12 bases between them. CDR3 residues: CASSPGTVMNTEAFF. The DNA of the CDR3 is TGTGCCAGCAGCCCAGGGACGGTTATGAACACTGAAGCTTTCTTT. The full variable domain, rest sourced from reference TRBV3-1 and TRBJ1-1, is DTAVSQTPKYLVTQMGNDKSIKCEQNLGHDTMYWYKQDSKKFLKIMFSYNNKELIINETVPNRFSPKSPDKAHLNLHINSLELGDSAVYFCASSPGTVMNTEAFFGQGTRLTVV.

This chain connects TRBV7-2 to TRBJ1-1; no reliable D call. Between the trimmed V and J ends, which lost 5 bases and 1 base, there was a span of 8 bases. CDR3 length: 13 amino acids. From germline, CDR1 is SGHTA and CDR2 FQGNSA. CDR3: CASSPDSNTEAFF. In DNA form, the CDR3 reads TGTGCCAGCAGCCCTGACTCGAACACTGAAGCTTTCTTT.